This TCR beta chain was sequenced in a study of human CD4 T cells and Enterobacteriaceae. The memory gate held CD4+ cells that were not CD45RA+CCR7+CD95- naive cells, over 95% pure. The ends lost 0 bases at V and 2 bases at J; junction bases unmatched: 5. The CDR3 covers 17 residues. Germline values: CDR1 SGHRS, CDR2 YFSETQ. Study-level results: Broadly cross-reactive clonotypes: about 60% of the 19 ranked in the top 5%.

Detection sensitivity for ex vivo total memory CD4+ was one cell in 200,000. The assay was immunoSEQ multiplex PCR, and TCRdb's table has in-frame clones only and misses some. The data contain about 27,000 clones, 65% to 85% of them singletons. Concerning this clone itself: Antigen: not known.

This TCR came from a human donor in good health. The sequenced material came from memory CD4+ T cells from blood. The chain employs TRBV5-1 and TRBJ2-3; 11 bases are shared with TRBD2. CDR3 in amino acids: CASSLGLAGGTTDTQYF. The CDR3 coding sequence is TGCGCCAGCAGCTTGGGCCTAGCGGGGGGAACCACAGATACGCAGTATTTT.